This TCR beta chain stems from a study of identifying expanded T cells in peripheral blood. Per the germline V gene, CDR1 is SGHNT and CDR2 is YYREEE (reference sequence). The V and J ends lost 7 bases and 6 bases respectively, with 22 bases between them. The CDR3 has 16 residues. The protocol was immunoSEQ multiplex PCR, while the TCRdb copy is restricted to in-frame clones and leaves out a portion. The table records 95,000 to 100,000 clones, around 88% of them present only once. This chain joins TRBV5-4 and TRBJ2-2; D ambiguous. The source material was blood. This receptor was taken from a person between 18 and 75 years old in good health. The CDR3 is CASSSAERRNAGELFF. For the CDR3, the DNA is TGTGCCAGCTCCTCCGCGGAAAGACGCAACGCCGGGGAGCTGTTTTTT.